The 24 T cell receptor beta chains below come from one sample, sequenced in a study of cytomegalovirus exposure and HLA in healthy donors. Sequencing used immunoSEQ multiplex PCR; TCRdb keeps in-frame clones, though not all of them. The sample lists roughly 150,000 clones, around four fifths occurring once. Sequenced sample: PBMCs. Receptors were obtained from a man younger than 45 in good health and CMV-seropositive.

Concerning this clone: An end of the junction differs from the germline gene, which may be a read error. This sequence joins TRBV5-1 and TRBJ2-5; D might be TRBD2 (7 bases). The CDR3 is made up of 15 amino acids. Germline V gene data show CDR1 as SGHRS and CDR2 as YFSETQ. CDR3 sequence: CASSFLRGAQETQYF. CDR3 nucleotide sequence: TGCGCCAGTAGCTTCCTACGGGGGGCCCAAGAGACCCAGTACTTC.

The CDR3 DNA follows: TGTGCCAGCAGCTTCCCCCGGGACAGGCCGTTCAATGAGCAGTTCTTC. Protein product: CASSFPRDRPFNEQFF. This chain links TRBV12-1 with TRBJ2-1; the table's D call, TRBD1, has no DNA check behind it. TRBV12-1 is a recognized pseudogene. The length of the CDR3 is 16 residues.

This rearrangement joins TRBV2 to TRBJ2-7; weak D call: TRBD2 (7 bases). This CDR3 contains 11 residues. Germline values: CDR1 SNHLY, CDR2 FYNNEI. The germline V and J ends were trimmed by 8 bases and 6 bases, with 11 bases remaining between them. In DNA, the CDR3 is TGTGCCAGCGGGAGGGGGGTCGAGCAGTACTTC. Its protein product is CASGRGVEQYF.

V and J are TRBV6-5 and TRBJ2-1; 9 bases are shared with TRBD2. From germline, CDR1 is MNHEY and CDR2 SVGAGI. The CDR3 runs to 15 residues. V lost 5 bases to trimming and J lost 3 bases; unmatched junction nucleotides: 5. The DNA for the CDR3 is TGTGCCAGCAGTATTAGCGGGGGCTTCTACAATGAGCAGTTCTTC. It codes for CASSISGGFYNEQFF.

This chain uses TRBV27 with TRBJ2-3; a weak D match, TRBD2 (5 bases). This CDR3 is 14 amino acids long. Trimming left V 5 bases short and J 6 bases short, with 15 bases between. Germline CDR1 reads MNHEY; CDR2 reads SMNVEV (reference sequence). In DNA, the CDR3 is TGTGCCAGCAGTCCGACTATCGGGTCCGATACGCAGTATTTT. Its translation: CASSPTIGSDTQYF.

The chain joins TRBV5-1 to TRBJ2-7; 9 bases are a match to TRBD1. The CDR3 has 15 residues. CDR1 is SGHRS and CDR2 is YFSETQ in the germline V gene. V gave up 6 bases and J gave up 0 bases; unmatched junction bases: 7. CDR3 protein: CASTGTGIASYEQYF. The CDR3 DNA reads TGCGCCAGCACCGGGACAGGGATTGCCTCCTACGAGCAGTACTTC. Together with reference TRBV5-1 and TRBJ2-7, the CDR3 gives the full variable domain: KAGVTQTPRYLIKTRGQQVTLSCSPISGHRSVSWYQQTPGQGLQFLFEYFSETQRNKGNFPGRFSGRQFSNSRSEMNVSTLELGDSALYLCASTGTGIASYEQYFGPGTRLTVT.

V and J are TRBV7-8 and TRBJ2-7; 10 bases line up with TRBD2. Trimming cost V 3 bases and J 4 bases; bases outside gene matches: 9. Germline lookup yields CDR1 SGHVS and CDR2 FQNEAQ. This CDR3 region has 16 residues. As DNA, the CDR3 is TGTGCCAGCAGCTTCCAGCGGGGGGGGTATTCGTACGAGCAGTACTTC. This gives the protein CASSFQRGGYSYEQYF.

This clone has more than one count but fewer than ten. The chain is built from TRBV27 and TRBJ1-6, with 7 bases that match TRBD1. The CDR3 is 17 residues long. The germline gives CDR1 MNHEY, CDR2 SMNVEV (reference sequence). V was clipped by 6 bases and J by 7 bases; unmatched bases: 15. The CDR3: CASSRAQGTLGNSPLHF. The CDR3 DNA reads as TGTGCCAGCAGCCGCGCACAGGGGACTCTAGGAAATTCACCCCTCCACTTT.

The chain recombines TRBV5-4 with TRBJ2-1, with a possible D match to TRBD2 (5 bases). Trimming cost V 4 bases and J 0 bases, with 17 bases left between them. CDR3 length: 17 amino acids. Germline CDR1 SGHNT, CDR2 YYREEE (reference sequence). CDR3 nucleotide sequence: TGTGCCAGCAGCCCCAGAGAGGGCCAGAGCTCCTACAATGAGCAGTTCTTC. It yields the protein CASSPREGQSSYNEQFF. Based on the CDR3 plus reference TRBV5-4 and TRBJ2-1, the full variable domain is ETGVTQSPTHLIKTRGQQVTLRCSSQSGHNTVSWYQQALGQGPQFIFQYYREEENGRGNFPPRFSGLQFPNYSSELNVNALELDDSALYLCASSPREGQSSYNEQFFGPGTRLTVL.

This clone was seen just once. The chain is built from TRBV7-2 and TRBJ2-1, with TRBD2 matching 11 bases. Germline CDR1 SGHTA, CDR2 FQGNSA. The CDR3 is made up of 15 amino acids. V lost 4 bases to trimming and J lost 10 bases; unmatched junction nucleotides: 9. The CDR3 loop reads CASSSNPTSGKEQFF. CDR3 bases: TGTGCCAGCAGCTCCAATCCGACTAGCGGGAAAGAGCAGTTCTTC.

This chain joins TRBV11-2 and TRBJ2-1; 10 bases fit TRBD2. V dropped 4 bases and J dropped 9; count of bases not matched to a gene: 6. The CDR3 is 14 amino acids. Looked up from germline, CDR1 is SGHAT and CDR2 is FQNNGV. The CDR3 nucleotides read TGTGCCAGCAGCTCCGCGGTAGCGGGGGGTGAGCAGTTCTTC. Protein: CASSSAVAGGEQFF.

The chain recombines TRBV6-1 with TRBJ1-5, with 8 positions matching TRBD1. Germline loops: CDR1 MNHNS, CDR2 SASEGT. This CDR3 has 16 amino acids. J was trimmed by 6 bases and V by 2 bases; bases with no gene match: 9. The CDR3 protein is CASSEIGTGPRQPQHF. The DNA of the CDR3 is TGTGCCAGCAGTGAAATAGGGACAGGTCCCCGTCAGCCCCAGCATTTT.

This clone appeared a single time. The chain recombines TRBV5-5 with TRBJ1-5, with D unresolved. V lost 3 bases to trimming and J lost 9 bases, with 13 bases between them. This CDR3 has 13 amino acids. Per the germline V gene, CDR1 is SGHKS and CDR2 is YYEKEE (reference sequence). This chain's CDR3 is CASSSSRAVPQHF. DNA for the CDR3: TGTGCCAGCAGCTCCTCGCGAGCGGTGCCCCAGCATTTT.

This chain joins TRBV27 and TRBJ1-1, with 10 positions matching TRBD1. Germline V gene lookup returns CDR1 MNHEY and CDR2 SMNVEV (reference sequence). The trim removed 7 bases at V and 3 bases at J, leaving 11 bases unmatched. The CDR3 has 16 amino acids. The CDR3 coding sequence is TGTGCCAGCAACCCAGGGACAGGGGTGTTTGACACTGAAGCTTTCTTT. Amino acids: CASNPGTGVFDTEAFF.

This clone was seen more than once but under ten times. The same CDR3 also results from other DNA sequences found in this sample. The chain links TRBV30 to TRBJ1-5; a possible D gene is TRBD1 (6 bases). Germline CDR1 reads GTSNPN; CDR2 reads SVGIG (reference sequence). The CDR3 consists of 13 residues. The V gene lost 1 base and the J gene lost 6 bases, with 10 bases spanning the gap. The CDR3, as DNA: TGTGCCTGGAGTGACAGGGACGCTCAGCCCCAGCATTTT. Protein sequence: CAWSDRDAQPQHF.

Here the CDR3 reads CASSYPPGTYNEQFF. In DNA, the CDR3 is TGTGCCAGCAGCTACCCACCCGGGACATATAATGAGCAGTTCTTC. The chain is built from TRBV7-8 and TRBJ2-1, with TRBD1 as a possible D gene (6 bases). The germline gives CDR1 SGHVS, CDR2 FQNEAQ. CDR3 length: 15 amino acids. Trimming took off 4 bases at V and 7 bases at J, with 17 bases between the two ends.

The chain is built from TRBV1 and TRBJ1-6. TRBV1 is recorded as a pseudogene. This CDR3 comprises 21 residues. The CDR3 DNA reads TGCACCAGCAGCCAAGATTGCTGGCGAGGGGGGGTTTATCGGAGGAATTCACCCCTCCACTTT. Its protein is CTSSQDCWRGGVYRRNSPLHF.

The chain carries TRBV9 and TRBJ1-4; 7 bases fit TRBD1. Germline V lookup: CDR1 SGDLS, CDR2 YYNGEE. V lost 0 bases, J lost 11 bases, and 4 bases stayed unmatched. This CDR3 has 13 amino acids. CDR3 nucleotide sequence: TGTGCCAGCAGCGTAGCCGACAGGGCGAAACTGTTTTTT. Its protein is CASSVADRAKLFF.

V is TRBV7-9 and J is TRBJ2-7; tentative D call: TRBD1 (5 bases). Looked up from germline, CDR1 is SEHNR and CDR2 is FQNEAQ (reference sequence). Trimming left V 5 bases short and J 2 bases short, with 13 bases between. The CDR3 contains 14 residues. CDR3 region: CASSLLTGAYEQYF. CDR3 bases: TGTGCCAGCAGCCTCCTAACAGGCGCCTACGAGCAGTACTTC. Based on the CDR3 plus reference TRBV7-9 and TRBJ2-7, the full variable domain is DTGVSQNPRHKITKRGQNVTFRCDPISEHNRLYWYRQTLGQGPEFLTYFQNEAQLEKSRLLSDRFSAERPKGSFSTLEIQRTEQGDSAMYLCASSLLTGAYEQYFGPGTRLTVT.

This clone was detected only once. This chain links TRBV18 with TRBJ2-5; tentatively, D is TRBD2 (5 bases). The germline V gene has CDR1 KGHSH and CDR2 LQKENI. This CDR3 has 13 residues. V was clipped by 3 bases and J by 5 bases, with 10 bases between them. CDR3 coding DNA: TGTGCCAGCTCACCGGGAGCGGCGGAGACCCAGTACTTC. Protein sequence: CASSPGAAETQYF.

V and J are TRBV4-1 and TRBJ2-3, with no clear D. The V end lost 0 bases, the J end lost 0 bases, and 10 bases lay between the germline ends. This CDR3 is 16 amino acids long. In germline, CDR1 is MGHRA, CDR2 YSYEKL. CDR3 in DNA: TGCGCCAGCAGCCAAGATGGCGGAACTAGCACAGATACGCAGTATTTT. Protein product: CASSQDGGTSTDTQYF.

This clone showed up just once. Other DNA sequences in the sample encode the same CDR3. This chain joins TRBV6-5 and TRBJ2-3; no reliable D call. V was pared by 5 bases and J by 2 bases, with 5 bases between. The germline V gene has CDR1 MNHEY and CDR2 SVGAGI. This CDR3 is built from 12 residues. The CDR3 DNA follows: TGTGCCAGCAGTCCTTCCACAGATACGCAGTATTTT. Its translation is CASSPSTDTQYF.

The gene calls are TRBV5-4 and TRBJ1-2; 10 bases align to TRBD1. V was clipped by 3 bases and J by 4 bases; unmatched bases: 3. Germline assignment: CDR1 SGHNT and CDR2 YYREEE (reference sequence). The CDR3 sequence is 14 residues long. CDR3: CASSWGQGSYGYTF. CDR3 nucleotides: TGTGCCAGCAGCTGGGGACAGGGGAGCTATGGCTACACCTTC.

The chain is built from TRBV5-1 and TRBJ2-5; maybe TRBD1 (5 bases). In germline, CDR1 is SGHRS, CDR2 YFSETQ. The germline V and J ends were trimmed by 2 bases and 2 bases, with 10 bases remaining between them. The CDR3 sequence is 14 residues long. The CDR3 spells CASSFGHNQETQYF. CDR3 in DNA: TGCGCCAGCAGCTTCGGACACAATCAAGAGACCCAGTACTTC.